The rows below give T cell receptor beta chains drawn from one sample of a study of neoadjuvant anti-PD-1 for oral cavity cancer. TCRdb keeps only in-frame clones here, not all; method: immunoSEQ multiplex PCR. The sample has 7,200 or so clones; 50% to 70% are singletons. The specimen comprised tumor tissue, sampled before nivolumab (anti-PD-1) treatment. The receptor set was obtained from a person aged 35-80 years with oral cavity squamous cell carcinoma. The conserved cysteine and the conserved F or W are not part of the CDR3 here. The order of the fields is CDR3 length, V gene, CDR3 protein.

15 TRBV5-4 ASSLPSTGTAGEKLF
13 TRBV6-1 ASSDVLEGGQPVT
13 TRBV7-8 ASSSTGERTGELF
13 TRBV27 ASRPGQVSNQPQH
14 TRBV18 ASSPLGQGASYGYT
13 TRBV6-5 ASSYSAGANYEQY
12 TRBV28 ASRPRQPYYEQY
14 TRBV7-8 ASSSRTSGIGDTQY
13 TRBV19 ASPTTPDKSYEQY
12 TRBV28 ASRTGGGNTEAF
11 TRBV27 ASRLWGDQPQH
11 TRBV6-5 ASSTGGGQPQH
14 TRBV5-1 ASSLARNRDTGELF
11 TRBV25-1 ASADLGLGGYT
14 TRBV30 AWTRGASGAYNEQF
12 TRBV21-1 ASSTSGTDYGYT
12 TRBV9 ASSVGWTSYEQY
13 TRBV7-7 ASSSMGLLGETQY
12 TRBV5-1 ASSLGHLSYGYT
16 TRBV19 ASSQFGTPSSYNSPLH
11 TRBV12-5 ASGGTEYNEQF
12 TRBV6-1 ASSVGLRNTEAF
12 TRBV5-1 ASSQDGANQPQH
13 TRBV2 ASSEGDRNNQPQH
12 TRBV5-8 ASFDRGFVNEQF
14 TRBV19 ASSKTSGRTNYEQY
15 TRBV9 ASSVGGGTILQYEQF
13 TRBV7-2 ASSLGGGMNTEAF
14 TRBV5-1 ASSRVGDSGANVLT
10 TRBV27 ASSILGGEAF
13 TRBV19 ASSIGQGESIKQF
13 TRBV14 ASSQWGGGTDTQY
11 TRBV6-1 ASSGLDNSPLH
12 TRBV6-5 ASSPGGDLDGYT
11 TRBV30 AWDDRTADTQY
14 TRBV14 ASSQISGRGTGELF
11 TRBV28 ASRMTGRNEQY
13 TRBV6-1 ATAAGTGKFEKLF
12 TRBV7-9 ASSLELVNSPLH
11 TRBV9 ASSVTVNTEAF
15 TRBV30 AWSVDRGTSYNSPLH
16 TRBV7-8 ASSGGGRAGASYNEQF
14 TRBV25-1 ASSEVRGQGSYGYT
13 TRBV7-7 ASSSLAGTYNEQF
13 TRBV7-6 ASSSETGSNTEAF
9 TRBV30 AWSLGSEQY
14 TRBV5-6 ASSLSFGAGNQPQH